This TCR beta chain emerged from a study of blood T cell repertoires in COVID-19. At the level of the study: The United States, Italy and Spain provided the acute and convalescent COVID-19 samples. T cells, B-cell-depleted T cells, or PBMCs supplied cDNA or gDNA.

TCRdb's copy holds only in-frame clones and misses some; the assay was immunoSEQ multiplex PCR. The data contain more than 85,000 clones, around 89% of them singletons. Germline V CDR1 and CDR2: MDHEN, SYDVKM. Trimming removed 1 base at V and 0 bases at J, with 4 bases between. The CDR3 runs 15 residues. This chain connects TRBV28 to TRBJ2-6; D uncertain. The sequenced sample consisted of peripheral blood. This clonotype originated in a woman in her forties or fifties with acute or convalescent COVID-19. CDR3 sequence (DNA): TGTGCCAGCAGTTTATCTATCTCTGGGGCCAACGTCCTGACTTTC. It is translated as CASSLSISGANVLTF.